This T cell receptor (beta chain) derives from a study of OX40 agonist ivuxolimab in advanced cancers. Germline loops: CDR1 MGHDK, CDR2 SYGVNS. The CDR3 is made up of 10 amino acids. V was cut by 7 bases and J by 4 bases, with 5 bases left in between. Clones were sequenced by immunoSEQ multiplex PCR, and TCRdb holds only the in-frame ones, with some missing. Of some 82,000 clones in the sample, roughly 88% are singletons; the top ten hold about 0.76%. The source of this sequence is an adult with an advanced solid tumor such as melanoma, head and neck, liver or kidney cancer. The genes are TRBV25-1 and TRBJ2-7; D not resolved. The source material was CD4+ or CD8+ T cells sorted from blood, sampled in a trial of the OX40 agonist ivuxolimab. In nucleotides, the CDR3 is TGTGCCAGCACCTTTTACGAGCAGTACTTC. It yields the protein CASTFYEQYF.